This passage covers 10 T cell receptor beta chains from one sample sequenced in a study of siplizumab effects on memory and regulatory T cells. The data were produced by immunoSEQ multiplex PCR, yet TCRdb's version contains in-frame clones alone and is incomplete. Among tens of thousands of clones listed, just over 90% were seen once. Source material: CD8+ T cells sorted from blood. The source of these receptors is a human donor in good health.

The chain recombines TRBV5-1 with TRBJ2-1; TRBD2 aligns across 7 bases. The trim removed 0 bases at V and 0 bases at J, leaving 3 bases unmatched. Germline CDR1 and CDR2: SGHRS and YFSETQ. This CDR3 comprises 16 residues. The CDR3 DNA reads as TGCGCCAGCAGCTTGGTAGCGGGTCGCTCCTACAATGAGCAGTTCTTC. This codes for CASSLVAGRSYNEQFF.

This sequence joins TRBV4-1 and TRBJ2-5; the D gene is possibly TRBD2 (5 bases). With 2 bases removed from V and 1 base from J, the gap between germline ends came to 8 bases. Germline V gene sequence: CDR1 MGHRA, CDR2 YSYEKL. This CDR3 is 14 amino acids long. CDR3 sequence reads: CASSQRAGQETQYF. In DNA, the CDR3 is TGCGCCAGCAGCCAACGTGCGGGCCAAGAGACCCAGTACTTC.

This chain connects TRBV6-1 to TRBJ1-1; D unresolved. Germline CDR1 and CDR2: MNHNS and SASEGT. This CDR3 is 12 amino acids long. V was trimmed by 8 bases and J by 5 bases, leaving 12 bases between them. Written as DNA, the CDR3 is TGTGCCAGCCGACCCGGGAGAACTGAAGCTTTCTTT. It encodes CASRPGRTEAFF.

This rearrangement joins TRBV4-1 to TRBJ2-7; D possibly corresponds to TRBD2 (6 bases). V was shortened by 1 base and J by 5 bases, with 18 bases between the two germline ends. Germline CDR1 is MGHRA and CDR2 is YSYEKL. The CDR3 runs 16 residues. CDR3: CASSQAPPGAPNEQYF. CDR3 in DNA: TGCGCCAGCAGCCAAGCTCCGCCGGGAGCTCCCAACGAGCAGTACTTC.

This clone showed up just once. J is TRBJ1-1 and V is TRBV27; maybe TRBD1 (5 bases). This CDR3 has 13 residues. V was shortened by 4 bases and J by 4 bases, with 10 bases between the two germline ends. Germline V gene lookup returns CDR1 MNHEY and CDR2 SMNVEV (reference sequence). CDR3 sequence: CASSSTRVTEAFF. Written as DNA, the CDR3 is TGTGCCAGCAGTTCTACCAGGGTCACTGAAGCTTTCTTT.

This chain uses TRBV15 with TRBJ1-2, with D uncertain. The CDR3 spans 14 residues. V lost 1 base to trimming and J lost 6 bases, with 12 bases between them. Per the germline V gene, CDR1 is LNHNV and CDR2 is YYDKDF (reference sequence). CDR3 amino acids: CATSRAVGADGYTF. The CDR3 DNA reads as TGTGCCACCAGCAGAGCGGTAGGAGCTGATGGCTACACCTTC.

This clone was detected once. As DNA, the CDR3 is TGTGCCAGCAAGGTGGCGTACGAGCAGTACTTC. Amino acids: CASKVAYEQYF. The chain recombines TRBV2 with TRBJ2-7; D remains unclear. Trimming left V 7 bases short and J 4 bases short, with 8 bases between. This CDR3 is built from 11 residues. Germline lookup yields CDR1 SNHLY and CDR2 FYNNEI.

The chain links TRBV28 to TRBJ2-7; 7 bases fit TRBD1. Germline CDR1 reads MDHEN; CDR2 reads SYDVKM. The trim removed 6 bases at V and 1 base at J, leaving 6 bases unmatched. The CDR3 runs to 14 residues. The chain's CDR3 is CASRLQGRSYEQYF. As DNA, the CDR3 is TGTGCCAGCAGGTTACAGGGGCGATCCTACGAGCAGTACTTC.

For the CDR3, the DNA is TGCGCCAGCAGCCAAGACTCCCGACAGGGGAGCAGTGGAAACACCATATATTTT. Its translation: CASSQDSRQGSSGNTIYF. V usage is TRBV4-3 and J usage is TRBJ1-3; 8 bases align to TRBD1. The CDR3 sequence is 18 residues long. V gave up 0 bases and J gave up 3 bases; unmatched junction bases: 10. CDR1 and CDR2 from the germline V gene are LGHNA and YSLEER.

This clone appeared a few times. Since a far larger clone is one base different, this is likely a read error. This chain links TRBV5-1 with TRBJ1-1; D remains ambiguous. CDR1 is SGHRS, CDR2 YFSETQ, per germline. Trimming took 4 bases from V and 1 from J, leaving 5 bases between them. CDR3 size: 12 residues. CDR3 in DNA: TGCGCCAGCAGCGGTTCGAACACTGAAGCTTTCTTT. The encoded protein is CASSGSNTEAFF.